Listed here are 31 T cell receptor beta chains from one sample, sequenced in a study of cytomegalovirus exposure and HLA in healthy donors. PCR amplification relied on 60 Vbeta primers (plus 13 Jbeta primers). Here immunoSEQ multiplex PCR was the method, and the copy in TCRdb shows in-frame clones only, minus some. This sample carries approximately 86,000 clones, 70% to 80% of them seen once, and the ten largest clones take almost 8.5%. The sample consisted of PBMCs. These receptors originate from a man aged 60-69 years in good health and CMV-seronegative.

This chain joins TRBV19 and TRBJ1-1; no clear D. Trimming cost V 0 bases and J 3 bases, with 11 bases left between them. The CDR3 runs to 15 residues. CDR1 LNHDA and CDR2 SQIVND come from the germline V gene (reference sequence). The CDR3 DNA reads as TGTGCCAGTAGTATAGACACCTTCACGGACACTGAAGCTTTCTTT. Translated: CASSIDTFTDTEAFF.

The CDR3 region is CASSSEGASGYGYTF. As DNA, the CDR3 is TGTGCCAGCAGCTCCGAAGGGGCGTCGGGCTATGGCTACACCTTC. The V and J genes are TRBV6-6 and TRBJ1-2; TRBD1 might be the D (5 bases). Germline assignment: CDR1 MNHNY and CDR2 SVGAGI (reference sequence). The CDR3 extends over 15 amino acids. V was clipped by 6 bases and J by 4 bases, with 18 bases between them.

The chain recombines TRBV5-1 with TRBJ2-1; a weak D match, TRBD2 (7 bases). Trimming took off 0 bases at V and 6 bases at J, with 13 bases between the two ends. Germline V gives CDR1 SGHRS, CDR2 YFSETQ. The CDR3 extends over 15 amino acids. CDR3 sequence: CASSLGGGEVNEQFF. Here the CDR3 DNA reads TGCGCCAGCAGCTTGGGAGGGGGGGAGGTCAATGAGCAGTTCTTC. The variable domain in full, with the rest retrieved from reference TRBV5-1 and TRBJ2-1, is KAGVTQTPRYLIKTRGQQVTLSCSPISGHRSVSWYQQTPGQGLQFLFEYFSETQRNKGNFPGRFSGRQFSNSRSEMNVSTLELGDSALYLCASSLGGGEVNEQFFGPGTRLTVL.

This clone showed up just a few times. The chain joins TRBV10-2 to TRBJ1-4; no clear D gene. Trimming stripped 0 bases from V and 0 bases from J, with 8 bases between. The CDR3 has 16 residues. Germline CDR1 WSHSY, CDR2 SAAADI. CDR3 sequence: CASSESNFATNEKLFF. CDR3 bases: TGCGCCAGCAGTGAGTCGAACTTTGCAACTAATGAAAAACTGTTTTTT.

This clone was observed a few times. V usage is TRBV6-5 and J usage is TRBJ1-3, with a weak D call TRBD1 (5 bases). The CDR3 spans 13 residues. V was clipped by 8 bases and J by 3 bases, with 11 bases between them. CDR1 and CDR2 (germline): MNHEY, SVGAGI. This CDR3 is CASWGLFGNTIYF. The CDR3 DNA reads as TGTGCCAGCTGGGGCCTTTTTGGAAACACCATATATTTT.

The chain employs TRBV9 and TRBJ2-3; D unresolved. Germline values: CDR1 SGDLS, CDR2 YYNGEE. The V and J ends lost 0 bases and 1 base respectively, with 9 bases between them. The length of the CDR3 is 15 residues. CDR3 loop: CASSVGSVGTDTQYF. The CDR3 coding sequence is TGTGCCAGCAGCGTAGGTTCAGTGGGCACAGATACGCAGTATTTT.

The chain links TRBV11-3 to TRBJ1-2; D is unresolved. Germline CDR1 and CDR2: SGHNT and YENEEA. Trimming removed 5 bases at V and 8 bases at J, with 9 bases between. This CDR3 has 11 amino acids. CDR3 sequence: CASSPEAGYTF. CDR3 bases: TGTGCCAGCAGCCCAGAGGCAGGCTACACCTTC.

This clone was counted only a few times. This sequence joins TRBV18 and TRBJ1-2, with D uncertain. Germline V gene sequence: CDR1 KGHSH, CDR2 LQKENI. The CDR3 spans 13 residues. The V gene lost 5 bases and the J gene lost 2 bases, with 9 bases spanning the gap. Here the CDR3 reads CASSIGENYGYTF. The CDR3 DNA is TGTGCCAGCTCAATAGGAGAAAACTATGGCTACACCTTC.

This sequence joins TRBV29-1 and TRBJ2-7; D perhaps matches TRBD1 (6 bases). This CDR3 spans 13 amino acids. V dropped 4 bases and J dropped 3 bases, with 13 bases sitting between them. The germline V gene encodes CDR1 SQVTM and CDR2 ANQGSEA. The CDR3 DNA follows: TGCAGCGTTGGGGGGACACCTCTCTACGAGCAGTACTTC. This gives the protein CSVGGTPLYEQYF.

This sequence joins TRBV7-2 and TRBJ1-5; TRBD1 matches 11 bases. CDR3 length equals 18 residues. J was trimmed by 1 base and V by 0 bases; bases with no gene match: 5. The germline gives CDR1 SGHTA, CDR2 FQGNSA. The CDR3 nucleotides are TGTGCCAGCAGCTTAGCCGCCCGGGACAGGGGGAGCAATCAGCCCCAGCATTTT. Encoded protein: CASSLAARDRGSNQPQHF.

The J gene is TRBJ2-2, the V gene TRBV29-1, with D unclear. V was clipped by 2 bases and J by 2 bases, with 3 bases between them. In germline, CDR1 is SQVTM, CDR2 ANQGSEA. This CDR3 is 12 amino acids long. This CDR3 is CSVELNTGELFF. As DNA, the CDR3 is TGCAGCGTTGAACTTAACACCGGGGAGCTGTTTTTT.

The V and J genes are TRBV6-1 and TRBJ2-2; possible D gene TRBD2, 5 bases. V lost 9 bases to trimming and J lost 0 bases, with 11 bases between them. This CDR3 is 14 amino acids long. Germline lookup yields CDR1 MNHNS and CDR2 SASEGT. This CDR3 reads CASRSGANTGELFF. For the CDR3, the DNA is TGTGCCAGTCGCAGCGGTGCGAACACCGGGGAGCTGTTTTTT.

The V call is TRBV5-1, the J call TRBJ2-3; 11 bases map to TRBD2. The CDR3 loop spans 17 amino acids. Per germline, CDR1 SGHRS and CDR2 YFSETQ. The junction had 5 bases not matched to a gene; V was cut back by 0 bases and J by 2 bases. The CDR3 loop is CASSLGIAGGITDTQYF. The CDR3 region has the DNA TGCGCCAGCAGCTTGGGAATAGCGGGAGGGATCACAGATACGCAGTATTTT.

The rearrangement uses TRBV9 and TRBJ2-7, with TRBD1 as a possible D gene (6 bases). Trimming stripped 4 bases from V and 6 bases from J, with 17 bases between. This CDR3 comprises 14 residues. Germline-derived CDR1 and CDR2 are SGDLS and YYNGEE. The CDR3 here is CASSLRGHPSEQYF. CDR3 nucleotide sequence: TGTGCCAGCAGCCTCAGGGGTCATCCCTCCGAGCAGTACTTC.

V is TRBV27 and J is TRBJ2-3; 12 bases fit TRBD2. The germline V gene encodes CDR1 MNHEY and CDR2 SMNVEV (reference sequence). The junction had 5 bases not matched to a gene; V was cut back by 1 base and J by 3 bases. The CDR3 is 17 amino acids. CDR3 loop: CASSLLRLAGATDTQYF. The CDR3 nucleotides read TGTGCCAGCAGTTTATTGAGACTAGCGGGAGCAACAGATACGCAGTATTTT.

V and J are TRBV29-1 and TRBJ2-2; 9 nucleotides line up with TRBD2. Germline lookup yields CDR1 SQVTM and CDR2 ANQGSEA. The CDR3 is 13 amino acids. The V gene end was trimmed by 4 bases and the J gene end by 7 bases; junction bases not matched to a gene: 4. DNA for the CDR3: TGCAGCGTTGTATTAGCGGGAGTCGGGGAGCTGTTTTTT. Its translation is CSVVLAGVGELFF.

V and J are TRBV27 and TRBJ1-5, with 8 bases aligning to TRBD1. Germline CDR1 MNHEY, CDR2 SMNVEV (reference sequence). The junction had 12 bases not matched to a gene; V was cut back by 8 bases and J by 0 bases. This CDR3 is 17 amino acids long. In nucleotides, the CDR3 is TGTGCCAGCTGGCCGTCTCAGGGGGCGTCTAGCAATCAGCCCCAGCATTTT. It codes for CASWPSQGASSNQPQHF.

This sequence joins TRBV7-2 and TRBJ2-1; D remains unclear. There are 15 residues in the CDR3. Germline CDR1 reads SGHTA; CDR2 reads FQGNSA. The V and J ends lost 0 bases and 4 bases respectively, with 10 bases between them. The DNA for the CDR3 is TGTGCCAGCAGCTTAGCGGTCTCAGAATACAATGAGCAGTTCTTC. Amino acid sequence: CASSLAVSEYNEQFF.

This clone has a handful of counts. The chain links TRBV15 to TRBJ1-5; 7 nucleotides line up with TRBD1. Germline CDR1 LNHNV, CDR2 YYDKDF (reference sequence). This CDR3 has 14 amino acids. With V trimmed by 3 bases and J by 4 bases, 3 bases remained unmatched. This CDR3 reads CATSRGTENQPQHF. Written as DNA, the CDR3 is TGTGCCACCAGCAGGGGGACAGAGAATCAGCCCCAGCATTTT.

V and J are TRBV5-1 and TRBJ2-3; 8 nucleotides agree with TRBD2. Unmatched junction bases numbered 7, after V lost 1 base and J lost 3 bases. Germline assignment: CDR1 SGHRS and CDR2 YFSETQ. The length of the CDR3 is 16 residues. CDR3 amino acids: CASSLLAGGVTDTQYF. The CDR3 DNA reads TGCGCCAGCAGCTTGTTGGCGGGAGGTGTTACAGATACGCAGTATTTT.

The chain combines TRBV18 with TRBJ2-2; the match to TRBD2 covers 12 bases. Trimming took 1 base from V and 7 from J; bases not matched to a gene: 10. The CDR3 covers 18 residues. From germline, CDR1 is KGHSH and CDR2 LQKENI. DNA of the CDR3: TGTGCCAGCTCACCACAGGGACTAGCGGGTTCGTACGGCGGGGAGCTGTTTTTT. It specifies CASSPQGLAGSYGGELFF.

This chain joins TRBV10-3 and TRBJ1-1; possibly TRBD1 for D (5 bases). Trimming cost V 7 bases and J 3 bases, with 18 bases left between them. Germline values: CDR1 ENHRY, CDR2 SYGVKD. CDR3 length equals 15 residues. CDR3 region: CAINTIQGGDTEAFF. The CDR3 DNA reads TGTGCCATCAACACTATCCAGGGTGGGGACACTGAAGCTTTCTTT.

This clone has a handful of counts. The V gene is TRBV2, the J gene TRBJ2-5; 7 bases are shared with TRBD2. The J call may not be correct, given that the DNA end is closer to TRBJ2-7. The CDR3 runs to 15 residues. Germline CDR1 and CDR2: SNHLY and FYNNEI. CDR3: CASRGLLMSSYEQYF. DNA for the CDR3: TGTGCCAGCAGGGGACTACTCATGAGCTCCTACGAGCAGTACTTC.

V usage is TRBV10-1 and J usage is TRBJ1-4, with D possibly matching TRBD1 (5 bases). With 0 bases removed from V and 6 bases from J, the gap between germline ends came to 5 bases. Germline V gene sequence: CDR1 WNHNN, CDR2 SYGVQD (reference sequence). There are 13 residues in the CDR3. For the CDR3, the DNA is TGCGCCAGCAGTGAGTCCAGGGATGAAAAACTGTTTTTT. Translation gives CASSESRDEKLFF.

The rearrangement uses TRBV19 and TRBJ2-7; the match to TRBD2 covers 10 bases. Germline assignment: CDR1 LNHDA and CDR2 SQIVND (reference sequence). The CDR3 extends over 14 amino acids. The V segment lost 2 bases and the J segment 5 bases; nucleotides outside the gene matches: 3. Here the CDR3 DNA reads TGTGCCAGTAGTATAAAGCGGGAGGGTCACGAGCAGTACTTC. Translation: CASSIKREGHEQYF. The variable domain in full, completed from reference TRBV19 and TRBJ2-7, reads DGGITQSPKYLFRKEGQNVTLSCEQNLNHDAMYWYRQDPGQGLRLIYYSQIVNDFQKGDIAEGYSVSREKKESFPLTVTSAQKNPTAFYLCASSIKREGHEQYFGPGTRLTVT.

V usage is TRBV6-5 and J usage is TRBJ2-2; the match to TRBD1 covers 7 bases. Trimming at V came to 2 bases and at J to 5 bases, leaving 5 bases not matched to a gene. CDR3 length: 15 residues. The germline gives CDR1 MNHEY, CDR2 SVGAGI. This CDR3 reads CASSYDRVGTGELFF. The CDR3, as DNA: TGTGCCAGCAGTTACGACAGGGTTGGTACCGGGGAGCTGTTTTTT.

This clone has just a few counts. V is TRBV4-3 and J is TRBJ2-2; no firm D call. Trimming pared 1 base from V and 7 bases from J, leaving 13 bases between. The CDR3 covers 15 residues. Germline V CDR1 and CDR2: LGHNA, YSLEER. CDR3 residues: CASSQVRIVGGELFF. CDR3 in DNA: TGCGCCAGCAGCCAAGTCAGGATAGTCGGCGGGGAGCTGTTTTTT.

V gene TRBV25-1 combines with J gene TRBJ2-7; D might be TRBD2 (7 bases). The CDR3 has 15 residues. From germline, CDR1 is MGHDK and CDR2 SYGVNS. V lost 2 bases, J lost 0 bases, and 11 bases lay in between. For the CDR3, the DNA is TGTGCCAGCAGTGAAGGGGGGGCAGGCTCCTACGAGCAGTACTTC. Residues: CASSEGGAGSYEQYF.

The rearrangement uses TRBV27 and TRBJ2-3; a weak D match, TRBD2 (6 bases). Trimming stripped 5 bases from V and 0 bases from J, with 15 bases between. Germline CDR1 reads MNHEY; CDR2 reads SMNVEV (reference sequence). This CDR3 contains 16 residues. For the CDR3, the DNA is TGTGCCAGCAGTGCACTAGCCCATACTAGCACAGATACGCAGTATTTT. It codes for CASSALAHTSTDTQYF.

This sequence joins TRBV4-3 and TRBJ2-7, with 8 bases lining up with TRBD2. The CDR3 contains 14 residues. Germline loops: CDR1 LGHNA, CDR2 YSLEER. V dropped 1 base and J dropped 5; count of bases not matched to a gene: 4. This CDR3 is CASSQAGGLHEQYF. CDR3 nucleotide sequence: TGCGCCAGCAGCCAAGCGGGGGGGCTTCACGAGCAGTACTTC.

The rearrangement links TRBV5-1 to TRBJ2-5, with TRBD2 as a possible D gene (6 bases). The ends were cut back, 7 bases at V and 3 bases at J, with 19 bases in the middle. Per germline, CDR1 SGHRS and CDR2 YFSETQ. CDR3 length equals 15 residues. The CDR3 sequence: CASRPREAFEETQYF. For the CDR3, the DNA is TGCGCCAGCCGCCCCAGGGAGGCCTTCGAAGAGACCCAGTACTTC. Filled out from reference TRBV5-1 and TRBJ2-5, the complete variable domain reads KAGVTQTPRYLIKTRGQQVTLSCSPISGHRSVSWYQQTPGQGLQFLFEYFSETQRNKGNFPGRFSGRQFSNSRSEMNVSTLELGDSALYLCASRPREAFEETQYFGPGTRLLVL.